This record concerns one T cell receptor (beta chain) sequence. The antigen remains undetermined. This sample is part of a study of T cells in Graves' hyperthyroidism and ophthalmopathy. TCR beta CDR3 sequences were amplified from RNA transcripts. TCR CDR3 regions were first amplified by RT-PCR with HTBI primers. MiXCR, applied by TCRdb to the multiplex PCR reads, yields one record per CDR3 protein. The sample contains some 600,000 distinct CDR3 sequences, approximately 15% of which appear only once. Whole-study results and caveats: Most expanded thyroid clonotypes above 0.001 also appeared in blood.

The CDR3 has 13 residues. V lost 5 bases to trimming and J lost 8 bases, with 15 bases between them. Per the germline V gene, CDR1 is MNHEY and CDR2 is SVGEGT. Exclusion of a patient resulted from uncontrolled infection, other autoimmune disease, pregnancy or lactation. This TCR derives from a woman aged 30 to 39 with Graves' hyperthyroidism that later progressed to Graves' ophthalmopathy. This chain uses TRBV6-2 or TRBV6-3 with TRBJ1-2, with D tentatively TRBD1 (5 bases). The specimen sequenced was blood. CDR3 in DNA: TGTGCCAGCAGTCTCGACAGCCATATAGGCTACACCTTC. As protein: CASSLDSHIGYTF.